This T cell receptor (beta chain) originates from a study of blood T cell repertoires in COVID-19. Study-wide background: Collection of acute and convalescent COVID-19 samples took place in the United States, Italy and Spain. T cells, B-cell-depleted T cells, or PBMCs supplied cDNA or gDNA.

Authors' processing steps: Nucleated cell counts were estimated from reference gene primer amplification. Clones were sequenced by immunoSEQ multiplex PCR, and TCRdb holds only the in-frame ones, with some missing. D and trimming were read from the DNA, whereas the V and J calls and clone size are those reported in that table. Altogether 100,000 to 150,000 clones are present, 65% to 90% being singletons, with the ten largest covering roughly 27%. The germline V gene has CDR1 SGHRS and CDR2 YFSETQ. The CDR3 totals 14 residues. With 3 bases clipped from V and 11 bases from J, the junction kept 9 bases outside the gene matches.

V and J are TRBV5-1 and TRBJ1-1; 11 nucleotides line up with TRBD1. Sequenced input: peripheral blood. This TCR came from a woman of 80 years or more with acute or convalescent COVID-19. The CDR3 nucleotides are TGCGCCAGCAGCTCAATAACCGGGACAGGGGGGGCTTTCTTT. Translated, it gives CASSSITGTGGAFF. The full variable domain, in which reference TRBV5-1 and TRBJ1-1 provide the parts outside the CDR3, is KAGVTQTPRYLIKTRGQQVTLSCSPISGHRSVSWYQQTPGQGLQFLFEYFSETQRNKGNFPGRFSGRQFSNSRSEMNVSTLELGDSALYLCASSSITGTGGAFFGQGTRLTVV.